This entry features one T cell receptor (beta chain) sequence. This CDR3 spans 18 amino acids. Looked up from germline, CDR1 is SNHLY and CDR2 is FYNNEI. Trimming cost V 6 bases and J 9 bases; bases outside gene matches: 17. This entry comes from a study of blood T cell repertoires in COVID-19. Study-wide context: Sites in the United States, Italy and Spain provided acute and convalescent COVID-19 samples. The cDNA or gDNA used as material had been derived from T cells, B-cell-depleted T cells, or PBMCs.

Original methodology: How many nucleated cells were present was estimated from reference gene primer amplification. The assay was immunoSEQ multiplex PCR, and TCRdb's table has in-frame clones only and misses some. That table is the source of V, J and clone size, and D and trimming were worked out from the DNA. The repertoire has over 130,000 clones, around 86% of them found once; the top ten carry approximately 4.1%. The gene calls are TRBV2 and TRBJ2-1; 13 positions agree with TRBD2. Source material: peripheral blood. The origin of this receptor is a woman older than 75 with acute or convalescent COVID-19. Here the CDR3 DNA reads TGTGCCAGCAGGGGGGGCAGGAGGACTAGCGGGAGTAGGAGTGAGCAGTTCTTC. It encodes CASRGGRRTSGSRSEQFF.